This paragraph covers one T cell receptor beta chain sequence. Germline V lookup: CDR1 MNHEY, CDR2 SVGAGI. Trimming pared 4 bases from V and 7 bases from J, leaving 10 bases between. CDR3 size: 13 residues. The sample is drawn from a study of T cells in Graves' hyperthyroidism and ophthalmopathy. In making diagnoses, clinical symptoms, serum thyroxine and TRAb, thyroid ultrasound and orbital computed tomography were all used. Amplification of TCR beta CDR3 regions used RNA as the template. Researchers ran a first-round RT-PCR on the TCR CDR3 using the HTBI primer set. Via MiXCR, TCRdb re-called the multiplex PCR reads, giving one row per CDR3 protein. The table includes 550,000 to 700,000 distinct CDR3 sequences, about 43% detected once.

This receptor was taken from an adult woman with Graves' disease, either hyperthyroidism or ophthalmopathy (not recorded which). The sample comprised peripheral blood or thyroid tissue (not recorded which). This sequence joins TRBV6-5 and TRBJ1-4; D might be TRBD1 (6 bases). In DNA form, the CDR3 reads TGTGCCAGCAGTTGGGGGGGGCGTGAAAAACTGTTTTTT. Its protein is CASSWGGREKLFF.